This T cell receptor (beta chain) was recorded in a study of CD8 T cells in ankylosing spondylitis (dated by TCRdb to between 2016 and 2019). Concerning the study at large: To find TCR variants linked to disease, the study profiled T cell receptor beta repertoires in ankylosing spondylitis patients and healthy donors. The full study cohort comprised some 27 ankylosing spondylitis patients and over a hundred healthy donors. Peripheral blood was sampled, and synovial fluid was additionally collected from ankylosing spondylitis patients.

The junction shows trimming of 1 base on V and 6 bases on J, plus 15 bases between the germline ends. Reading the germline V gene (reference sequence) gives CDR1 SSHAT and CDR2 FNYEAQ. The CDR3 numbers 16 residues from cysteine through phenylalanine. The sequence is cut down to CDR3 DNA, 48 bases in frame from base 1. This clonotype was counted between two and nine times. The antigen it recognizes is unknown. No base quality information exists; no much larger clone differs at one position. General conclusions and limits of the study: Some motif variants were previously reported in synovial fluid and blood of reactive arthritis patients, suggesting common disease-initiation mechanisms. The disease-linked clones had a CD8+ phenotype and were found at relatively low frequencies in peripheral blood. A TCR beta motif of about 8 highly homologous amino acid variants appeared characteristic of blood from ankylosing spondylitis patients. The disease-linked clones were reported to be significantly enriched in matched synovial fluid samples from ankylosing spondylitis patients.

For sequencing, an Illumina HiSeq 2500 was employed. Quantitative 5'-RACE with molecular barcodes was used to prepare TCR beta libraries. Regarding the original processing steps: A new computational method based on a probabilistic model of VDJ rearrangement was used to identify disease-linked TCR variants. The public reads were run again by TCRdb, first through fastp at Q25 and then through MiXCR, and only productive beta chains were kept. CDR3 protein sequences are deduplicated, and each keeps its most common genes and DNA. The V and J calls and clone size come from TCRdb's table, not from the authors' own analysis. Present in this sample are roughly 150,000 distinct CDR3 sequences, approximately 10% of which were seen just once. Jointly, the top ten make up about 16% of the sample.

The sequence is built from TRBV7-7 and TRBJ2-2; a weak D assignment points to TRBD2 (5 bases agree). The TCR comes from a female donor with ankylosing spondylitis or in good health (not recorded which). Sequencing was done on a sample of blood, either unsorted or a sorted T cell fraction (not recorded which). The CDR3 is CASSLGVARAPGELFF. The nucleotide sequence reads as follows: TGTGCCAGCAGCTTAGGGGTAGCGAGGGCCCCCGGGGAGCTGTTTTTT. The full variable domain, completed from the reference TRBV7-7 and TRBJ2-2 proteins outside the CDR3, reads GAGVSQSPRYKVTKRGQDVTLRCDPISSHATLYWYQQALGQGPEFLTYFNYEAQPDKSGLPSDRFSAERPEGSISTLTIQRTEQRDSAMYRCASSLGVARAPGELFFGEGSRLTVL.